One and the same sample provided the 19 T cell receptor beta chains below, sequenced in a study of T cell changes during pregnancy in multiple sclerosis. Sequencing was performed with immunoSEQ multiplex PCR; in TCRdb, only in-frame clones are kept and a portion is missing. The sample has 75,000 to 95,000 clones; around 93% are singletons. The material sequenced was peripheral blood, taken in the first trimester of pregnancy. All receptors derive from a female donor in good health, enrolled as a control in a pregnancy study.

This chain links TRBV7-9 with TRBJ1-1; D may be TRBD1 (6 bases). The length of the CDR3 is 14 residues. CDR1 SEHNR and CDR2 FQNEAQ come from the germline V gene (reference sequence). V lost 1 base and J lost 2, with 8 bases in between. The CDR3 spells CASSLDGGNTEAFF. DNA of the CDR3: TGTGCCAGCAGCTTAGATGGGGGCAACACTGAAGCTTTCTTT.

The V call is TRBV28, the J call TRBJ1-2, with 12 bases fitting TRBD1. V lost 4 bases to trimming and J lost 6 bases; unmatched junction nucleotides: 12. Germline CDR1 MDHEN, CDR2 SYDVKM. This CDR3 contains 17 residues. The CDR3 reads CASSWGDRGRGRDGYTF. The CDR3 bases are TGTGCCAGCAGTTGGGGGGACAGGGGGCGAGGAAGGGATGGCTACACCTTC.

This clone was detected only a few times. This chain links TRBV30 with TRBJ1-1; unclear D gene. This CDR3 contains 12 residues. V lost 7 bases to trimming and J lost 0 bases, with 9 bases between them. Looked up from germline, CDR1 is GTSNPN and CDR2 is SVGIG (reference sequence). CDR3 nucleotides: TGTGCCTCCAAGCTAATGAACACTGAAGCTTTCTTT. Amino acids: CASKLMNTEAFF.

This chain connects TRBV28 to TRBJ2-3; D unresolved. The germline gives CDR1 MDHEN, CDR2 SYDVKM. V was shortened by 3 bases and J by 2 bases, with 3 bases between the two germline ends. CDR3 length: 12 residues. CDR3 nucleotides: TGTGCCAGCAGTTTCGTCACAGATACGCAGTATTTT. Translated: CASSFVTDTQYF.

V is TRBV5-1 and J is TRBJ1-2, with D possibly matching TRBD1 (5 bases). Germline lookup yields CDR1 SGHRS and CDR2 YFSETQ. The CDR3 contains 15 residues. V lost 0 bases to trimming and J lost 1 base, with 10 bases between them. The DNA for the CDR3 is TGCGCCAGCAGCTTGGCGACAGCTTTTAACTATGGCTACACCTTC. Residues: CASSLATAFNYGYTF.

V gene TRBV4-3 combines with J gene TRBJ1-4, with 7 bases matching TRBD1. V was pared by 4 bases and J by 0 bases, with 2 bases of the junction left unmatched. CDR3 size: 15 residues. The V gene's germline CDR1 is LGHNA and CDR2 YSLEER. For the CDR3, the DNA is TGCGCCAGCAGCCGAGGGACAGCAACTAATGAAAAACTGTTTTTT. Residues: CASSRGTATNEKLFF.

The rearrangement uses TRBV5-1 and TRBJ2-1; tentative D call: TRBD2 (5 bases). Germline V gene data show CDR1 as SGHRS and CDR2 as YFSETQ. V was shortened by 1 base and J by 6 bases, with 20 bases between the two germline ends. This CDR3 has 17 amino acids. CDR3 nucleotide sequence: TGCGCCAGCAGCTTGCGTTATAGCAATCAAGGAGGCAATGAGCAGTTCTTC. Translating gives CASSLRYSNQGGNEQFF.

The chain links TRBV15 to TRBJ2-1; 14 bases match TRBD2. Unmatched junction bases numbered 9, after V lost 5 bases and J lost 0 bases. The CDR3 has 19 amino acids. Germline CDR1 LNHNV, CDR2 YYDKDF (reference sequence). The DNA for the CDR3 is TGTGCCACCAGCCCCCCCGGACTAGCGGGGGGTAGCTCCTACAATGAGCAGTTCTTC. The encoded protein is CATSPPGLAGGSSYNEQFF.

The count of this clone is one. This sequence joins TRBV6-6 and TRBJ1-3; no definite D call. In germline, CDR1 is MNHNY, CDR2 SVGAGI (reference sequence). The CDR3 has 16 residues. V was clipped by 6 bases and J by 1 base, with 16 bases between them. CDR3 bases: TGTGCCAGCAGGATGAGGGCCCAGCGGTCTGGAAACACCATATATTTT. Translating gives CASRMRAQRSGNTIYF.

Worth noting for this clone: A junction boundary mismatches the germline segment, possibly from a read error. The chain joins TRBV7-7 to TRBJ2-7, with TRBD1 matching over 8 bases. CDR1 is SSHAT, CDR2 FNYEAQ, per germline (reference sequence). This CDR3 comprises 16 residues. The CDR3 loop is CASSPGGQGGTYEQYF. In nucleotides, the CDR3 is TGTGCTAGCAGCCCAGGCGGACAGGGTGGAACCTACGAGCAGTACTTC.

This clone has just one count. The chain uses TRBV6-4 and TRBJ1-5; D is perhaps TRBD1 (6 bases). V was trimmed by 6 bases and J by 6 bases, leaving 12 bases between them. Germline CDR1 MRHNA, CDR2 SNTAGT. This CDR3 spans 13 amino acids. Here the CDR3 reads CASSTGYGQPQHF. The CDR3 coding sequence is TGTGCCAGCAGCACAGGGTACGGTCAGCCCCAGCATTTT.

The chain links TRBV7-8 to TRBJ1-1; perhaps TRBD1 as D (5 bases). V was clipped by 0 bases and J by 1 base, with 15 bases between them. Germline loops: CDR1 SGHVS, CDR2 FQNEAQ. This CDR3 has 17 residues. CDR3 amino acids: CASSLARIPGPNTEAFF. CDR3 in DNA: TGTGCCAGCAGCTTAGCGCGAATTCCAGGGCCGAACACTGAAGCTTTCTTT.

This chain connects TRBV7-9 to TRBJ2-1; 9 bases are a match to TRBD2. Trimming cost V 1 base and J 4 bases; bases outside gene matches: 5. Germline V CDR1 and CDR2: SEHNR, FQNEAQ (reference sequence). This CDR3 contains 16 residues. DNA for the CDR3: TGTGCCAGCAGCTTAGACCTAGCGGGGTATTACAATGAGCAGTTCTTC. This encodes CASSLDLAGYYNEQFF.

The chain links TRBV29-1 to TRBJ1-5; 7 bases line up with TRBD1. CDR1 is SQVTM, CDR2 ANQGSEA, per germline. With 7 bases clipped from V and 6 bases from J, the junction kept 9 bases outside the gene matches. The CDR3 covers 13 residues. The CDR3 protein is CSAGDRDGQPQHF. For the CDR3, the DNA is TGCAGCGCCGGTGACAGGGACGGTCAGCCCCAGCATTTT.

The V gene is TRBV19, the J gene TRBJ1-4; no firm D call. Germline-derived CDR1 and CDR2 are LNHDA and SQIVND (reference sequence). V was trimmed by 9 bases and J by 0 bases, leaving 14 bases between them. The CDR3 runs to 15 residues. CDR3 loop: CASNVGVATNEKLFF. The CDR3 DNA reads as TGTGCCAGCAACGTCGGGGTCGCAACTAATGAAAAACTGTTTTTT. The variable domain in full, with the rest retrieved from reference TRBV19 and TRBJ1-4, is DGGITQSPKYLFRKEGQNVTLSCEQNLNHDAMYWYRQDPGQGLRLIYYSQIVNDFQKGDIAEGYSVSREKKESFPLTVTSAQKNPTAFYLCASNVGVATNEKLFFGSGTQLSVL.

The V and J genes are TRBV6-1 and TRBJ2-5, with 12 bases lining up with TRBD2. The CDR3 loop spans 14 amino acids. Germline-derived CDR1 and CDR2 are MNHNS and SASEGT. Unmatched junction bases numbered 4, after V lost 6 bases and J lost 5 bases. The CDR3 region is CASRTLAGGETQYF. The DNA for the CDR3 is TGTGCCAGCAGAACACTAGCGGGGGGCGAGACCCAGTACTTC.

V and J are TRBV4-3 and TRBJ2-7, with D possibly being TRBD1 (6 bases). The CDR3 sequence is 13 residues long. V lost 3 bases and J lost 5, with 11 bases in between. In germline, CDR1 is LGHNA, CDR2 YSLEER. The CDR3 loop reads CASSHLQGNEQYF. For the CDR3, the DNA is TGCGCCAGCAGCCACTTACAGGGAAACGAGCAGTACTTC.

The rearrangement links TRBV4-1 to TRBJ2-3, with a possible D match to TRBD2 (6 bases). There are 15 residues in the CDR3. V lost 1 base and J 1 base, leaving 9 bases between the germline ends. Germline-derived CDR1 and CDR2 are MGHRA and YSYEKL. The CDR3 DNA reads TGCGCCAGCAGCCAAGTAGCTAGCGGCACAGATACGCAGTATTTT. Its translation is CASSQVASGTDTQYF.

The gene calls are TRBV16 and TRBJ2-5; unclear D gene. The germline gives CDR1 KGHSY, CDR2 FQNENV. CDR3 length: 14 residues. V shed 1 base and J shed 1 base, with 7 bases lying between them. This CDR3 is CASSQFRSQETQYF. For the CDR3, the DNA is TGTGCCAGCAGCCAATTCAGGTCCCAAGAGACCCAGTACTTC.